This TCR beta chain was identified in a study of blood T cells in healthy people across ages. A sample-barcoded 5' primer and a J-beta primer mix were used in a second PCR of about 6 to 12 cycles. MiXCR, applied by TCRdb to the 5' RACE reads, yields one record per CDR3 protein. The sample gives 1.6 million or so distinct CDR3 sequences, about 31% of which show up once; roughly 10% is in the top ten. The CDR3 loop spans 17 amino acids. The V and J ends lost 3 bases and 0 bases, in that order; junction bases with no gene match: 8. Germline values: CDR1 SGDLS, CDR2 YYNGEE. The rearrangement joins TRBV9 to TRBJ2-2, with 7 bases matching TRBD2. Sequenced: blood. This receptor was obtained from a woman aged 30 to 39 in good health. CDR3 DNA: TGTGCCAGCAGCGAAAATCCGGGACTAACGAACACCGGGGAGCTGTTTTTT. Protein sequence: CASSENPGLTNTGELFF.